The 2 T cell receptor beta chains below come from one sample, sequenced in a study of T cells after yellow fever vaccination. Each CDR3 protein gets one entry after TCRdb re-called the 5' RACE reads with MiXCR. The sample records some 600,000 distinct CDR3 sequences, about 15% being singletons. Sequences were derived from PBMCs, sampled about 5 days after the first yellow fever vaccination. The receptors shown here come from a man between 18 and 35 years old who received the YFV17D yellow fever vaccine.

There are a few counts of this clonotype. This chain connects TRBV2 to TRBJ1-6, with 8 bases fitting TRBD1. With 4 bases clipped from V and 6 bases from J, the junction kept 5 bases outside the gene matches. Germline V gene lookup returns CDR1 SNHLY and CDR2 FYNNEI. The CDR3 sequence is 15 residues long. In DNA, the CDR3 is TGTGCCAGCAGTGCCTGGGACAGGCTTAATTCACCCCTCCACTTT. This translates into CASSAWDRLNSPLHF. The whole variable domain, filled in from reference TRBV2 and TRBJ1-6, reads EPEVTQTPSHQVTQMGQEVILRCVPISNHLYFYWYRQILGQKVEFLVSFYNNEISEKSEIFDDQFSVERPDGSNFTLKIRSTKLEDSAMYFCASSAWDRLNSPLHFGNGTRLTVT.

This clonotype has more than one count but fewer than ten. The genes are TRBV4-1 and TRBJ2-7; D is unresolved. V was shortened by 0 bases and J by 6 bases, with 12 bases between the two germline ends. The germline V gene encodes CDR1 MGHRA and CDR2 YSYEKL. The CDR3 loop spans 14 amino acids. As DNA, the CDR3 is TGCGCCAGCAGCCAAGATCGGGTTGGCGGCGAGCAGTACTTC. It translates to CASSQDRVGGEQYF.